This paragraph covers one TCR beta chain sequence. Its specificity is unknown. These data originate in a study of shared clonotypes between healthy human individuals. Genomic DNA from each subset was divided evenly over several immunoSEQ plates. TCRdb's copy holds only in-frame clones and misses some; the assay was immunoSEQ multiplex PCR. Here the sample spans under 200,000 clones, around 93% being singletons. General study results and limits: Rarefaction analysis demonstrated incomplete sorted-subset sequencing notwithstanding large depth.

Germline V gene lookup returns CDR1 MDHEN and CDR2 SYDVKM. The CDR3 is made up of 14 amino acids. Losses at the gene ends were 8 bases for V and 1 base for J; bases not matched to a gene: 2. The chain is built from TRBV28 and TRBJ2-7, with 13 bases that match TRBD2. The TCR originated in a woman aged 30 to 39 in good health. Sequenced sample: naive CD4+ T cells sorted from blood. Regarding subset: CD45RA+ positively selected. Here the CDR3 DNA reads TGTGCCAGCCAGGGACTAGCGGGATCCTACGAGCAGTACTTC. Its protein is CASQGLAGSYEQYF. Based on the CDR3 plus reference TRBV28 and TRBJ2-7, the full variable domain is DVKVTQSSRYLVKRTGEKVFLECVQDMDHENMFWYRQDPGLGLRLIYFSYDVKMKEKGDIPEGYSVSREKKERFSLILESASTNQTSMYLCASQGLAGSYEQYFGPGTRLTVT.